Shown below are 27 T cell receptor beta chains from a single sample sequenced in a study of CD8 T cells in ankylosing spondylitis. Study-wide results and limits: Made up of eight highly homologous variants, a TCR beta motif appeared characteristic of ankylosing spondylitis blood.

Via MiXCR, TCRdb re-called the 5' RACE reads, giving one row per CDR3 protein. This sample carries some 450,000 distinct CDR3 sequences, over 15% of them seen once, and the ten largest clones take just over 1%. No antigens are known for them. The sample was blood, either unsorted or a sorted T cell fraction (not recorded which). Receptors were obtained from a male donor with ankylosing spondylitis.

This clonotype came up many times. This chain uses TRBV20-1 with TRBJ2-1; 10 bases match TRBD2. Per germline, CDR1 DFQATT and CDR2 SNEGSKA (reference sequence). This CDR3 is built from 15 residues. Trimming at V came to 3 bases and at J to 4 bases, leaving 6 bases not matched to a gene. CDR3 coding DNA: TGCAGTGCTAGGTTAAAGCGGGGGGGATACAATGAGCAGTTCTTC. Translating it yields CSARLKRGGYNEQFF.

This clonotype occurred many times. The rearrangement uses TRBV5-1 and TRBJ2-2; D call uncertain. With 0 bases removed from V and 0 bases from J, the gap between germline ends came to 6 bases. The germline V gene encodes CDR1 SGHRS and CDR2 YFSETQ. The CDR3 has 15 amino acids. CDR3 nucleotide sequence: TGCGCCAGCAGCTTGGAATCAACGAACACCGGGGAGCTGTTTTTT. Amino acid sequence: CASSLESTNTGELFF.

This chain joins TRBV18 and TRBJ2-7; TRBD1 aligns across 9 bases. The CDR3 contains 17 residues. Germline-derived CDR1 and CDR2 are KGHSH and LQKENI. V was pared by 4 bases and J by 1 base, with 11 bases of the junction left unmatched. The chain's CDR3 is CASSRNAAGTGSYEQYF. CDR3 bases: TGTGCCAGCTCACGGAATGCCGCAGGGACAGGGTCCTACGAGCAGTACTTC. The full variable domain, in which reference TRBV18 and TRBJ2-7 provide the parts outside the CDR3, is NAGVMQNPRHLVRRRGQEARLRCSPMKGHSHVYWYRQLPEEGLKFMVYLQKENIIDESGMPKERFSAEFPKEGPSILRIQQVVRGDSAAYFCASSRNAAGTGSYEQYFGPGTRLTVT.

This chain uses TRBV7-9 with TRBJ1-2; D unresolved. The CDR3 is 12 residues long. CDR1 SEHNR and CDR2 FQNEAQ come from the germline V gene (reference sequence). Trimming cost V 5 bases and J 6 bases, with 10 bases left between them. The CDR3 DNA is TGTGCCAGCAGCCAAGTGGGGAATGGCTACACCTTC. Its translation is CASSQVGNGYTF.

The chain is built from TRBV14 and TRBJ1-1, with a possible D match to TRBD1 (6 bases). Trimming stripped 3 bases from V and 5 bases from J, with 13 bases between. This CDR3 region has 14 residues. Germline values: CDR1 SGHDN, CDR2 FVKESK. CDR3 region: CASSQRQVGTEAFF. The CDR3 DNA reads as TGTGCCAGCAGCCAGAGACAGGTGGGGACTGAAGCTTTCTTT.

This chain uses TRBV7-3 with TRBJ2-7; a possible D gene is TRBD2 (5 bases). The V end lost 0 bases, the J end lost 2 bases, and 14 bases lay between the germline ends. This CDR3 has 16 amino acids. Germline V gene data show CDR1 as SGHTA and CDR2 as FQGTGA. The DNA of the CDR3 is TGTGCCAGCAGCTTAACGGGGTCGGGAAGGACCTACGAGCAGTACTTC. It is translated as CASSLTGSGRTYEQYF.

V is TRBV4-1 and J is TRBJ1-4; a possible D gene is TRBD1 (6 bases). CDR3 length: 14 amino acids. V was clipped by 1 base and J by 3 bases, with 6 bases between them. CDR1 is MGHRA and CDR2 is YSYEKL in the germline V gene. The CDR3 sequence: CASSQGTANEKLFF. CDR3 nucleotides: TGCGCCAGCAGCCAAGGGACAGCTAATGAAAAACTGTTTTTT.

The chain joins TRBV29-1 to TRBJ1-2; D is unclear. Germline V lookup: CDR1 SQVTM, CDR2 ANQGSEA. This CDR3 is built from 12 residues. Trimming took 4 bases from V and 3 from J, leaving 9 bases between them. The CDR3 spells CSVVGQDYGYTF. DNA of the CDR3: TGCAGCGTTGTCGGGCAGGACTATGGCTACACCTTC.

The gene calls are TRBV3-1 and TRBJ1-1; possibly TRBD1 for D (5 bases). Trimming took 3 bases from V and 7 from J, leaving 9 bases between them. The CDR3 length is 12 residues. The germline V gene has CDR1 LGHDT and CDR2 YNNKEL (reference sequence). The CDR3 DNA reads TGTGCCAGCAGCCAGGGACGGGGTGAAGCTTTCTTT. This codes for CASSQGRGEAFF.

The chain has TRBV29-1 and TRBJ1-1, with 10 bases aligning to TRBD1. CDR1 and CDR2 (germline): SQVTM, ANQGSEA. The length of the CDR3 is 12 residues. V lost 7 bases and J lost 7; bases outside the gene matches: 6. CDR3 coding DNA: TGCAGCGCCTTGACAGGGGGCAGTGAAGCTTTCTTT. This translates into CSALTGGSEAFF.

In its sample, this clonotype was seen many times. V gene TRBV28 combines with J gene TRBJ1-6, with TRBD1 matching over 7 bases. CDR1 MDHEN and CDR2 SYDVKM come from the germline V gene. This CDR3 contains 15 residues. Germline trimming cut 6 bases from V and 14 bases from J; bases unmatched to any gene: 16. DNA of the CDR3: TGTGCCAGCAGAGGCGGGACAGCGGGGAAAGGGTCCCTCCACTTT. Translated, it gives CASRGGTAGKGSLHF.

The rearrangement links TRBV7-9 to TRBJ1-2; D gene unclear. This CDR3 comprises 14 residues. Between the trimmed V and J ends, which lost 5 bases and 10 bases, there was a span of 20 bases. CDR1 is SEHNR, CDR2 FQNEAQ, per germline (reference sequence). Here the CDR3 reads CASSPRSGEGAYTF. CDR3 DNA: TGTGCCAGCAGCCCCAGGTCTGGGGAAGGTGCCTACACCTTC.

J is TRBJ2-3 and V is TRBV4-2; 7 bases align to TRBD2. Germline V gives CDR1 LGHNA, CDR2 YNFKEQ. The CDR3 runs to 18 residues. Trimming took 0 bases from V and 0 from J; bases not matched to a gene: 9. Here the CDR3 reads CASSQDTPRGSSTDTQYF. The CDR3 DNA follows: TGTGCCAGCAGCCAAGATACACCCCGCGGGAGCAGCACAGATACGCAGTATTTT.

This clonotype has more than one count but fewer than ten. This chain links TRBV6-1 with TRBJ1-2; perhaps TRBD1 as D (5 bases). Trimming took 8 bases from V and 7 from J, leaving 20 bases between them. In germline, CDR1 is MNHNS, CDR2 SASEGT. The CDR3 length is 14 residues. The CDR3 DNA reads as TGTGCCAGCGGTCCCGACAGCCGGGGGACTGGCTACACCTTC. This encodes CASGPDSRGTGYTF.

This chain uses TRBV7-9 with TRBJ2-1, with TRBD2 matching over 9 bases. The ends lost 3 bases at V and 9 bases at J; junction bases unmatched: 9. The CDR3 runs 15 residues. Germline CDR1 SEHNR, CDR2 FQNEAQ (reference sequence). CDR3: CASSLDSGRSSEQFF. The CDR3 DNA sequence: TGTGCCAGCAGCTTGGATAGCGGGAGATCGAGTGAGCAGTTCTTC.

CDR3 residues: CASSWQTGNEQYF. The CDR3 nucleotides read TGTGCCAGCAGCTGGCAGACAGGGAACGAGCAGTACTTC. The J gene is TRBJ2-7, the V gene TRBV5-5; 7 bases map to TRBD1. CDR3 length: 13 residues. Germline trimming cut 3 bases from V and 5 bases from J; bases unmatched to any gene: 5. Germline V gene data show CDR1 as SGHKS and CDR2 as YYEKEE (reference sequence).

This clonotype was found a few times. This chain uses TRBV2 with TRBJ1-1; D call uncertain. Trimming cost V 1 base and J 7 bases, with 10 bases left between them. Germline CDR1 SNHLY, CDR2 FYNNEI. CDR3 length: 13 residues. CDR3 protein: CASSEGRENEAFF. CDR3 nucleotide sequence: TGTGCCAGCAGTGAAGGGAGGGAGAATGAAGCTTTCTTT.

The table lists this clonotype with a few counts. The chain employs TRBV2 and TRBJ2-1; tentatively, D is TRBD1 or TRBD2 (5 bases each). The CDR3 is 14 amino acids. The V end was cut by 4 bases, the J end by 4 bases, with 11 bases between. CDR1 and CDR2 from the germline V gene are SNHLY and FYNNEI. The CDR3, as DNA: TGTGCCAGCAGTGGGGGGAATACGTACAATGAGCAGTTCTTC. Encoded protein: CASSGGNTYNEQFF.

The gene calls are TRBV3-1 and TRBJ2-3, with D maybe TRBD2 (6 bases). Between the trimmed V and J ends, which lost 3 bases and 0 bases, there was a span of 7 bases. CDR1 is LGHDT and CDR2 is YNNKEL in the germline V gene (reference sequence). This CDR3 contains 14 residues. The CDR3 is CASSQSGSTDTQYF. For the CDR3, the DNA is TGTGCCAGCAGCCAGAGCGGGAGCACAGATACGCAGTATTTT.

This clonotype showed up just a few times. The chain joins TRBV6-1 to TRBJ2-5; 12 bases line up with TRBD1. The germline V gene has CDR1 MNHNS and CDR2 SASEGT. V shed 6 bases and J 5 bases; nucleotides not matched to a gene: 7. This CDR3 comprises 15 residues. This chain's CDR3 is CASRPGTGGGETQYF. The CDR3 region has the DNA TGTGCCAGCAGACCCGGGACAGGGGGCGGTGAGACCCAGTACTTC.

Many counts were recorded for this clonotype. The chain recombines TRBV20-1 with TRBJ1-1; 7 nucleotides line up with TRBD1. The junction had 2 bases not matched to a gene; V was cut back by 3 bases and J by 1 base. There are 13 residues in the CDR3. Germline CDR1 DFQATT, CDR2 SNEGSKA (reference sequence). This chain's CDR3 is CSARTGSNTEAFF. The CDR3 region has the DNA TGCAGTGCTAGGACAGGGTCGAACACTGAAGCTTTCTTT.

The V and J genes are TRBV15 and TRBJ2-2, with 10 bases matching TRBD2. Germline CDR1 LNHNV, CDR2 YYDKDF (reference sequence). This CDR3 spans 16 amino acids. V was clipped by 3 bases and J by 7 bases; unmatched bases: 8. The CDR3 region is CATSSLSGGADGELFF. CDR3 nucleotides: TGTGCCACCAGCAGTCTCAGCGGGGGGGCGGACGGGGAGCTGTTTTTT. The full variable domain, with the rest looked up from reference TRBV15 and TRBJ2-2, is DAMVIQNPRYQVTQFGKPVTLSCSQTLNHNVMYWYQQKSSQAPKLLFHYYDKDFNNEADTPDNFQSRRPNTSFCFLDIRSPGLGDTAMYLCATSSLSGGADGELFFGEGSRLTVL.

This clonotype was detected only a few times. The chain has TRBV2 and TRBJ1-2; TRBD1 is a possible D gene (5 bases). Germline V gives CDR1 SNHLY, CDR2 FYNNEI. The CDR3 sequence is 14 residues long. V gave up 1 base and J gave up 7 bases, with 13 bases separating them. The chain's CDR3 is CASSEVGTSAGYTF. Written as DNA, the CDR3 is TGTGCCAGCAGTGAAGTAGGGACCTCCGCTGGCTACACCTTC.

The J gene is TRBJ1-5, the V gene TRBV18; D possibly corresponds to TRBD1 (6 bases). Trimming removed 4 bases from V and 5 bases from J, with 12 bases in between. This CDR3 is built from 14 residues. Germline CDR1 KGHSH, CDR2 LQKENI. The CDR3 DNA sequence: TGTGCCAGCTCACGGACGGGGGCCTATCAGCCCCAGCATTTT. Translation gives CASSRTGAYQPQHF.

This clonotype came up many times. The genes are TRBV12-3 or TRBV12-4 and TRBJ1-5; 9 positions match TRBD1. After removal of 5 bases from V and 9 bases from J, the junction contained 11 bases not matched to a gene. CDR3 length: 15 residues. DNA for the CDR3: TGTGCCAGCAGTCCGGGGACAGGGTTGGACGGGCCCCAGCATTTT. This gives the protein CASSPGTGLDGPQHF.

This clonotype was seen more than once but under ten times. The chain combines TRBV11-2 with TRBJ2-3; 13 bases map to TRBD2. The germline CDR1 and CDR2 sequences are SGHAT and FQNNGV. The CDR3 runs to 19 residues. Losses at the gene ends were 4 bases for V and 4 bases for J; bases not matched to a gene: 14. The CDR3 spells CASSSKSQGLAGKADTQYF. CDR3 DNA sequence: TGTGCCAGCAGCTCAAAATCCCAGGGACTAGCGGGAAAGGCAGATACGCAGTATTTT.

The chain couples TRBV28 to TRBJ2-7, with 8 positions matching TRBD2. Trimming cost V 6 bases and J 5 bases; bases outside gene matches: 6. CDR3 length equals 13 residues. Germline CDR1 MDHEN, CDR2 SYDVKM. DNA for the CDR3: TGTGCCAGCAGGTCAGCGGGAGTTAACGAGCAGTACTTC. It specifies CASRSAGVNEQYF.